This is a list of T cell receptor beta chains from one sample in a study of neoadjuvant anti-PD-1 for oral cavity cancer. Profiled with immunoSEQ multiplex PCR; TCRdb holds only in-frame clones, not every one. The table shows some 14,000 clones, with around three quarters occurring only once. The source material was PBMCs, sampled after nivolumab (anti-PD-1) treatment. These receptor sequences come from a person aged 35 to 85 with oral cavity squamous cell carcinoma. Both conserved end residues are part of each CDR3. A D gene is named only where the DNA matches it firmly. Not every row has a clone size; where given, it reads once, few, many or a size class.

cdr3_length j_call clone_size v_call d_call cdr3_aa cdr3_nt
15 TRBJ1-5 NA TRBV10-3 TRBD1 CAIRLGQGSNQPQHF TGTGCCATCAGACTGGGACAGGGTAGCAATCAGCCCCAGCATTTT
15 TRBJ1-2 NA TRBV9 TRBD1 CASSPKGAGNVGYTF TGTGCCAGCAGCCCAAAGGGGGCAGGAAATGTTGGCTACACCTTC
15 TRBJ1-5 NA TRBV7-8 NA CASSLSYGVGQPQHF TGTGCCAGCAGCTTATCATATGGGGTCGGGCAGCCCCAGCATTTT
18 TRBJ2-7 once TRBV5-1 TRBD2 CASSLTSGLQESTYEQYF TGCGCCAGCAGCTTGACTAGCGGATTACAAGAGAGTACCTACGAGCAGTACTTC
14 TRBJ2-7 NA TRBV7-2 NA CASSPPANTYEQYF TGTGCCAGCAGCCCCCCCGCGAACACCTACGAGCAGTACTTC
14 TRBJ1-2 NA TRBV28 NA CASTSSGRGDGYTF TGTGCCAGCACCTCCTCGGGGCGGGGTGATGGCTACACCTTC
15 TRBJ2-1 NA TRBV6-6 NA CASSWLDLAYNEQFF TGTGCCAGCAGCTGGCTGGACTTGGCCTACAATGAGCAGTTCTTC
15 TRBJ1-5 NA TRBV2 TRBD1 CASSLGQGGRQPQHF TGTGCCAGCAGCCTGGGACAGGGGGGACGTCAGCCCCAGCATTTT
15 TRBJ2-7 NA TRBV7-6 NA CASSKGETRSYEQYF TGTGCCAGCAGCAAGGGGGAGACTCGCTCCTACGAGCAGTACTTC
12 TRBJ1-2 NA TRBV29-1 TRBD1 CSSGDRDNGYTF TGCAGCTCGGGAGACAGGGATAATGGCTACACCTTC
14 TRBJ1-3 NA TRBV27 NA CASQDRSSGNTIYF TGTGCCAGTCAAGATAGATCCTCTGGAAACACCATATATTTT
15 TRBJ2-7 NA TRBV10-2 TRBD1 CASSEPRQGTYEQYF TGCGCCAGCAGTGAGCCCAGACAGGGGACCTACGAGCAGTACTTC
14 TRBJ2-5 NA TRBV13 TRBD1 CASSLRQGAETQYF TGTGCCAGCAGCTTAAGGCAGGGGGCCGAGACCCAGTACTTC
12 TRBJ2-5 NA TRBV29-1 NA CSGGERMGGQYF TGCAGCGGGGGTGAGAGGATGGGAGGCCAGTACTTC
13 TRBJ2-1 NA TRBV27 NA CASRGQNYNEQFF TGTGCCAGCAGAGGGCAGAACTACAATGAGCAGTTCTTC
17 TRBJ2-3 NA TRBV7-2 TRBD2 CASSLDGLAGATDTQYF TGTGCCAGCAGCTTAGACGGACTAGCGGGAGCCACAGATACGCAGTATTTT
14 TRBJ1-2 NA TRBV19 NA CASSTGASLSGYTF TGTGCCAGTAGTACAGGGGCCTCCTTAAGTGGCTACACCTTC
14 TRBJ2-7 few TRBV28 NA CATYRAPKFYEQYF TGTGCCACTTACCGGGCCCCGAAATTTTACGAGCAGTACTTC
16 TRBJ2-5 NA TRBV11-1 TRBD2 CASSFGLAGEGETQYF TGTGCCAGCAGCTTCGGACTAGCGGGAGAGGGAGAGACCCAGTACTTC
14 TRBJ2-2 NA TRBV6-1 NA CASRPDRTTGELFF TGTGCCAGCAGACCCGACAGAACCACCGGGGAGCTGTTTTTT
13 TRBJ1-2 NA TRBV6-1 TRBD1 CAIQQGADYGYTF TGTGCCATTCAACAGGGGGCCGACTATGGCTACACCTTC
13 TRBJ2-5 NA TRBV6-5 NA CASSGEVQETQYF TGTGCCAGCAGTGGCGAGGTTCAAGAGACCCAGTACTTC
19 TRBJ1-1 NA TRBV13 NA CASSLAYPQGPWRDTEAFF TGTGCCAGCAGCTTAGCTTATCCGCAGGGGCCTTGGAGGGACACTGAAGCTTTCTTT
14 TRBJ1-2 NA TRBV19 NA CASSIWPGLSGYTF TGTGCCAGTAGTATATGGCCAGGGCTCTCTGGCTACACCTTC
14 TRBJ2-5 NA TRBV6-5 TRBD1 CASSGAGGQETQYF TGTGCCAGCAGTGGTGCAGGGGGTCAAGAGACCCAGTACTTC
11 TRBJ1-2 few TRBV20-1 NA CSATNSAGYTF TGCAGTGCTACTAACTCCGCTGGCTACACCTTC
16 TRBJ2-3 NA TRBV6-4 TRBD1 CASSLTGGALRDTQYF TGTGCCAGCAGTCTAACAGGGGGAGCCTTAAGGGATACGCAGTATTTT
13 TRBJ2-2 NA TRBV4-2 NA CASSQPDAGELFF TGTGCCAGCAGCCAACCGGACGCCGGGGAGCTGTTTTTT
15 TRBJ1-1 NA TRBV19 NA CASSMFRGVGTEAFF TGTGCCAGTAGTATGTTTCGGGGTGTCGGCACTGAAGCTTTCTTT
15 TRBJ1-6 NA TRBV2 NA CASSVENSYNSPLHF TGTGCCAGCAGTGTGGAAAACTCCTATAATTCACCCCTCCACTTT
14 TRBJ2-5 NA TRBV28 TRBD1 CASSQGAHVGTQYF TGTGCCAGCAGCCAGGGGGCCCACGTTGGGACCCAGTACTTC
16 TRBJ2-7 NA TRBV5-4 NA CASSFFGTQISYEQYF TGTGCCAGCAGCTTTTTCGGGACGCAAATCTCCTACGAGCAGTACTTC
14 TRBJ2-7 NA TRBV7-3 NA CASRRQVRSYEQYF TGTGCCAGCCGGAGACAGGTCAGATCCTACGAGCAGTACTTC
15 TRBJ2-7 NA TRBV7-8 TRBD1 CASSSLGTGAYEQYF TGTGCCAGCAGCTCCCTAGGGACAGGGGCGTACGAGCAGTACTTC
16 TRBJ1-5 few TRBV19 TRBD1 CASGQATGYNNQPQHF TGTGCCAGTGGACAGGCGACGGGGTATAACAATCAGCCCCAGCATTTT
16 TRBJ1-6 NA TRBV11-2 TRBD1 CASRKLTGGRNSPLHF TGTGCCAGCAGGAAGCTTACAGGGGGACGTAATTCACCCCTCCACTTT
13 TRBJ1-1 NA TRBV7-3 NA CASNTPGQTEAFF TGTGCCAGCAACACACCGGGGCAAACTGAAGCTTTCTTT
12 TRBJ2-2 few TRBV2 NA CASSDERVGLFF TGTGCCAGCAGTGACGAGCGGGTAGGGCTGTTTTTT
14 TRBJ1-1 NA TRBV7-8 NA CASSARRLNTEAFF TGTGCCAGCAGCGCCCGACGGTTGAACACTGAAGCTTTCTTT
12 TRBJ2-1 NA TRBV29-1 NA CSVDGGIPEQFF TGCAGCGTTGATGGGGGGATCCCAGAGCAGTTCTTC
15 TRBJ1-4 NA TRBV7-8 NA CASSLVGKEREKLFF TGTGCCAGCAGCTTAGTTGGCAAGGAAAGAGAAAAACTGTTTTTT
15 TRBJ1-4 NA TRBV7-2 TRBD1 CASSAGPGTGEKLFF TGTGCCAGCAGCGCGGGCCCCGGGACAGGCGAAAAACTGTTTTTT
15 TRBJ2-1 NA TRBV2 NA CASKYSSNFNNEQFF TGTGCCAGCAAATACAGCTCTAACTTCAACAATGAGCAGTTCTTC
13 TRBJ2-1 NA TRBV11-2 TRBD2 CASSSPSGRKKFF TGTGCCAGCAGCAGCCCTAGCGGGAGGAAAAAGTTCTTC
16 TRBJ2-1 NA TRBV6-5 TRBD1 CASSYLQGRGNNEQFF TGTGCCAGCAGTTACCTACAGGGGCGAGGAAACAATGAGCAGTTCTTC
13 TRBJ1-5 NA TRBV4-1 NA CASSQDIDQPQHF TGCGCCAGCAGCCAAGATATTGATCAGCCCCAGCATTTT
12 TRBJ2-7 NA TRBV29-1 NA CSGTLPGGEQYF TGCAGCGGGACTCTTCCGGGCGGCGAGCAGTACTTC
13 TRBJ1-1 NA TRBV28 NA CASPGPLNTEAFF TGTGCCAGCCCGGGACCTCTGAACACTGAAGCTTTCTTT
14 TRBJ1-4 once TRBV6-5 TRBD1 CASSRQGVDEKLFF TGTGCCAGCAGTCGACAGGGGGTAGATGAAAAACTGTTTTTT
15 TRBJ2-7 NA TRBV27 NA CASSLSGAGRGEQYF TGTGCCAGCAGTTTATCAGGGGCGGGAAGGGGTGAGCAGTACTTC
16 TRBJ2-2 NA TRBV19 TRBD2 CASSKPGLGGSGELFF TGTGCCAGTAGTAAGCCGGGACTAGGAGGCAGTGGGGAGCTGTTTTTT
15 TRBJ2-3 NA TRBV7-8 NA CASSPAPGSGDTQYF TGTGCCAGCAGCCCAGCTCCAGGTAGTGGAGATACGCAGTATTTT
14 TRBJ1-5 NA TRBV2 NA CASSDRVGNQPQHF TGTGCCAGCAGTGATAGGGTGGGGAATCAGCCCCAGCATTTT
15 TRBJ1-6 NA TRBV13 TRBD1 CASSTRTGTHSPLHF TGTGCCAGCAGCACAAGGACAGGGACGCATTCACCCCTCCACTTT
14 TRBJ2-6 NA TRBV28 TRBD1 CASRQGQGANVLTF TGTGCCAGCAGACAGGGACAGGGCGCCAACGTCCTGACTTTC
14 TRBJ2-6 NA TRBV11-2 NA CASGTPSGANVLTF TGTGCCAGCGGCACTCCCTCTGGGGCCAACGTCCTGACTTTC
17 TRBJ1-4 NA TRBV4-1 NA CASSQVRRSATNEKLFF TGCGCCAGCAGCCAAGTGCGAAGGTCTGCAACTAATGAAAAACTGTTTTTT
15 TRBJ1-1 NA TRBV7-6 NA CASSLSSGPNTEAFF TGTGCCAGCAGCTTATCCTCGGGACCCAACACTGAAGCTTTCTTT
15 TRBJ1-1 NA TRBV19 TRBD1 CASSIGQGVWTEAFF TGTGCCAGTAGTATCGGACAGGGGGTGTGGACTGAAGCTTTCTTT